This entry describes one T cell receptor beta chain. Antigen: not known. The sample comes from a study of T cells in Graves' hyperthyroidism and ophthalmopathy. Using RNA transcripts as the source, TCR beta CDR3 regions were amplified. Primed by the HTBI set, a first-round RT-PCR was run on the TCR CDR3. TCRdb called the multiplex PCR reads again in MiXCR, with one record for every CDR3 protein. The sample consists of hundreds of thousands of distinct CDR3 sequences, approximately 14% of them appearing once. The CDR3 spans 16 residues. Germline V gives CDR1 SNHLY, CDR2 FYNNEI. With 6 bases clipped from V and 7 bases from J, the junction kept 8 bases outside the gene matches. No progression to ophthalmopathy during 18 months of follow-up defined stable disease. The study enrolled patients aged 18 to 65 with newly diagnosed hyperthyroidism of under 2 months' duration. General observations from the study: The blood repertoire included most of the expanded thyroid clonotypes above 0.001. From stable hyperthyroidism, ophthalmopathy was separated by a 13 V-J model.

The TCR was taken from a woman aged 18-29 years with Graves' hyperthyroidism. Specimen: blood. The V call is TRBV2, the J call TRBJ2-3, with TRBD2 matching over 15 bases. Here the CDR3 reads CASSRTSGRAMNTQYF. The CDR3 DNA sequence: TGTGCCAGCAGCCGGACTAGCGGGAGGGCCATGAATACGCAGTATTTT.